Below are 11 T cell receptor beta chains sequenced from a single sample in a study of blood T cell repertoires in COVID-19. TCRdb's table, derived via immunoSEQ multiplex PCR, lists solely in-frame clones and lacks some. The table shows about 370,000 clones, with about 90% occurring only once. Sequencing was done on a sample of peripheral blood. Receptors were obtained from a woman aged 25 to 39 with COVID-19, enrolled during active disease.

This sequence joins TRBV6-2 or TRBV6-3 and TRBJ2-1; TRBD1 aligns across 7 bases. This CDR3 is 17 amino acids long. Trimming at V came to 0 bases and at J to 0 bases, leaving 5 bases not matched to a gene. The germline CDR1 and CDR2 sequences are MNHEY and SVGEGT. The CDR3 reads CASSYSTRGYSYNEQFF. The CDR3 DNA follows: TGTGCCAGCAGTTACTCGACCAGGGGGTACTCCTACAATGAGCAGTTCTTC.

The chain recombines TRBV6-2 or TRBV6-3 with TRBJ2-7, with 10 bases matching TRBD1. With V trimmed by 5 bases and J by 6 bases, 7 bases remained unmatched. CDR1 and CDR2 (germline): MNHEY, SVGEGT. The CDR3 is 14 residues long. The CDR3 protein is CASSRTGGAGEQYV. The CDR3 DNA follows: TGTGCCAGCAGTCGGACAGGGGGAGCGGGCGAGCAGTACGTC.

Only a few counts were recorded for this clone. CDR3 loop: CASSTRRGLAGGRNEQFF. CDR3 nucleotides: TGTGCCAGCAGCACGAGGAGGGGCTTAGCGGGAGGGAGGAATGAGCAGTTCTTC. The V and J genes are TRBV7-9 and TRBJ2-1; 11 bases map to TRBD2. J lost 7 bases, V lost 5 bases, and 16 bases had no gene match. This CDR3 is 18 amino acids long. CDR1 and CDR2 from the germline V gene are SEHNR and FQNEAQ (reference sequence).

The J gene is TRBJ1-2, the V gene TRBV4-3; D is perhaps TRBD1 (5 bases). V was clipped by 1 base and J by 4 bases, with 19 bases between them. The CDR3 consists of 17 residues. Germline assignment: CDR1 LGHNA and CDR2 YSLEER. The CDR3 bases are TGCGCCAGCAGCCAAGCACCGTTTGGGGGGAATAGCTATGGCTACACCTTC. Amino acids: CASSQAPFGGNSYGYTF.

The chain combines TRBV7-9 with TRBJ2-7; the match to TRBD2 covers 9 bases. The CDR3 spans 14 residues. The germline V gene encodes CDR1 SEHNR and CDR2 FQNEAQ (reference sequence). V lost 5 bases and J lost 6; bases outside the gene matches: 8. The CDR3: CASSVGGLASEQYV. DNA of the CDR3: TGTGCCAGCAGCGTAGGGGGACTAGCCAGCGAGCAGTACGTC.

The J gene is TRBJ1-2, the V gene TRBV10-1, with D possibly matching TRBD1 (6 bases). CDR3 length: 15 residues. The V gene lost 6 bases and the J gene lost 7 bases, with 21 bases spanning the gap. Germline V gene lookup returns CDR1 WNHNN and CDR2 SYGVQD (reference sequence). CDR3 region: CASSSTTGSLLGYTF. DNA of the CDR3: TGCGCCAGCAGCTCCACTACAGGGTCTCTACTTGGCTACACCTTC.

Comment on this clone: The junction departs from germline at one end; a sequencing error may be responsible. DNA for the CDR3: TGTGCTAGCAGCCCGGAGGGGTTAGATACGCAGTATTTT. Translated, it gives CASSPEGLDTQYF. J is TRBJ2-3 and V is TRBV7-7; perhaps TRBD2 as D (6 bases). CDR3 size: 13 residues. Looked up from germline, CDR1 is SSHAT and CDR2 is FNYEAQ (reference sequence). Full variable domain (remainder filled in from reference TRBV7-7 and TRBJ2-3): GAGVSQSPRYKVTKRGQDVTLRCDPISSHATLYWYQQALGQGPEFLTYFNYEAQPDKSGLPSDRFSAERPEGSISTLTIQRTEQRDSAMYRCASSPEGLDTQYFGPGTRLTVL.

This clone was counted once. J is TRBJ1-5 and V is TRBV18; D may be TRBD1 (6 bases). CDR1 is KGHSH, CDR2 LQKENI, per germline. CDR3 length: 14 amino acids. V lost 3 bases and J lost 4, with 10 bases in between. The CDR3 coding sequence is TGTGCCAGCTCACCCGGACAGCAGAATCAGCCCCAGCATTTT. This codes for CASSPGQQNQPQHF.

CDR3 protein: CASSEVYGTATFEAFF. In DNA, the CDR3 is TGTGCCAGCAGTGAAGTGTACGGAACAGCTACGTTTGAAGCTTTCTTT. The chain links TRBV6-1 to TRBJ1-1, with D uncertain. Germline CDR1 MNHNS, CDR2 SASEGT. V gave up 1 base and J gave up 7 bases, with 19 bases separating them. CDR3 size: 16 residues.

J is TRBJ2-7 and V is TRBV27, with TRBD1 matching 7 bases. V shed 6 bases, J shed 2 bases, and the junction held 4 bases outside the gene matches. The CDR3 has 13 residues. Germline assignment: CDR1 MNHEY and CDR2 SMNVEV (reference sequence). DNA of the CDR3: TGTGCCAGCAGCCAGGGGGTTACCTACGAGCAGTACTTC. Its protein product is CASSQGVTYEQYF.

The CDR3, as DNA: TGTGCCAGCAGTTACGGGTACGGGGGTAATGAGCAGTTCTTC. It translates to CASSYGYGGNEQFF. The chain couples TRBV6-5 to TRBJ2-1; tentative D call: TRBD2 (6 bases). Germline values: CDR1 MNHEY, CDR2 SVGAGI. Deletions cut 2 bases from V and 7 bases from J, with 12 bases between. The length of the CDR3 is 14 residues.